This T cell receptor beta chain appears in the sequencing data of a study of T cells after yellow fever vaccination. At the level of the study: Preparation used SMART-Seq v4 Ultra Low Input for the low-cell-number fractions. Study-wide results and caveats: FACS-sorted repertoires could contain abundant clonotypes contaminating from the bulk population. Though weaker, the secondary response peaked faster, on day 5 versus 15.

Looked up from germline, CDR1 is SGHTA and CDR2 is FQGNSA. V dropped 4 bases and J dropped 10; count of bases not matched to a gene: 7. This CDR3 has 16 residues. Regarding this clonotype: Its antigen is unidentified.

Template switching with 5'RACE generated the TCR cDNA and added a universal primer site and UMIs. A single record per CDR3 protein comes from TCRdb applying MiXCR to the 5' RACE reads. The data contain a few hundred thousand distinct CDR3 sequences, over 4.5% of them singletons. The source material was CD4+ T cells sorted from PBMCs, sampled on the day of the yellow fever booster vaccination. This TCR was recovered from a man between 18 and 29 years old who received the YFV17D yellow fever vaccine. V usage is TRBV7-2 and J usage is TRBJ2-1; TRBD2 matches 16 bases. CDR3 DNA: TGTGCCAGCAGCTGGACCGGGACTAGCGGGGGGGGAGAGCAGTTCTTC. It yields the protein CASSWTGTSGGGEQFF.